Below are 24 T cell receptor beta chains sequenced from a single sample in a study of human T cells and chemical hapten exposure. TCRdb independently ran MiXCR on the RACE reads; one entry per CDR3 protein. The table has tens of thousands of distinct CDR3 sequences, roughly 7.2% seen once; the top ten hold over 1%. Time point here: pre-sensitization, week 0. Sample treatment: therapeutic diphenylcyclopropenone sensitization with weekly scalp DPC. The source material was whole blood, sampled in connection with sensitization to the hapten diphenylcyclopropenone (DPC). Receptors originate from a woman aged 45-60 years with alopecia areata. Some clones in this sample may be carry-over from other donors' samples.

CDR3 bases: TGTGCCAGCACCCCGGGGGGGAGCACAGATACGCAGTATTTT. Its protein is CASTPGGSTDTQYF. The rearrangement links TRBV12-3 or TRBV12-4 to TRBJ2-3; 8 nucleotides agree with TRBD2. There are 14 residues in the CDR3. J lost 0 bases, V lost 7 bases, and 3 bases had no gene match.

The chain couples TRBV27 to TRBJ2-5, with 9 bases aligning to TRBD1. V lost 4 bases to trimming and J lost 3 bases; unmatched junction nucleotides: 3. The germline gives CDR1 MNHEY, CDR2 SMNVEV (reference sequence). The CDR3 is 14 amino acids. CDR3 bases: TGTGCCAGCAGTTGGGGGACAGGGAAAGAGACCCAGTACTTC. This translates into CASSWGTGKETQYF.

Worth noting for this clonotype: Given a much more abundant clone one base away, this may be a read error. This chain joins TRBV20-1 and TRBJ2-1; D unresolved. Trimming took off 6 bases at V and 7 bases at J, with 16 bases between the two ends. The CDR3 is 13 residues long. The germline CDR1 and CDR2 sequences are DFQATT and SNEGSKA (reference sequence). The chain's CDR3 is CSAERRAKNEQFF. For the CDR3, the DNA is TGCAGTGCGGAAAGACGCGCGAAGAATGAGCAGTTCTTC.

Many counts were recorded for this clonotype. The genes are TRBV4-2 and TRBJ1-1; possible D gene TRBD1, 6 bases. V shed 6 bases and J shed 3 bases, with 14 bases lying between them. Germline-derived CDR1 and CDR2 are LGHNA and YNFKEQ. CDR3 size: 14 residues. In DNA, the CDR3 is TGTGCCAGCAGTAAGGGGGGACGGGACACTGAAGCTTTCTTT. It encodes CASSKGGRDTEAFF.

This clonotype was recorded at least ten times. This chain connects TRBV12-3 or TRBV12-4 to TRBJ1-1, with 7 bases lining up with TRBD1. The V gene end was trimmed by 6 bases and the J gene end by 3 bases; junction bases not matched to a gene: 4. The CDR3 contains 13 residues. The CDR3 loop is CASSSTGHTEAFF. The CDR3 bases are TGTGCCAGCAGCTCGACAGGGCACACTGAAGCTTTCTTT.

This clonotype was seen repeatedly, ten times or more. The rearrangement uses TRBV5-1 and TRBJ2-1; 13 positions agree with TRBD2. CDR1 and CDR2 from the germline V gene are SGHRS and YFSETQ. V lost 4 bases to trimming and J lost 9 bases; unmatched junction nucleotides: 13. The CDR3 totals 17 residues. CDR3 coding DNA: TGCGCCAGCAGCAGGGACGGGACTAGCGGGACCCTAGGTGAGCAGTTCTTC. Protein sequence: CASSRDGTSGTLGEQFF. The full variable domain, rest sourced from reference TRBV5-1 and TRBJ2-1, is KAGVTQTPRYLIKTRGQQVTLSCSPISGHRSVSWYQQTPGQGLQFLFEYFSETQRNKGNFPGRFSGRQFSNSRSEMNVSTLELGDSALYLCASSRDGTSGTLGEQFFGPGTRLTVL.

The chain has TRBV7-8 and TRBJ2-3; 12 positions match TRBD2. Germline V gene data show CDR1 as SGHVS and CDR2 as FQNEAQ. The CDR3 extends over 19 amino acids. V was pared by 5 bases and J by 3 bases, with 15 bases of the junction left unmatched. The DNA of the CDR3 is TGTGCCAGCAGCCGCCGACCTAGCGGGAGGGCCCTCGGGACAGATACGCAGTATTTT. This sequence encodes CASSRRPSGRALGTDTQYF.

This clonotype has at least ten counts. V and J are TRBV7-9 and TRBJ1-3, with TRBD1 matching over 7 bases. V lost 6 bases, J lost 0 bases, and 5 bases stayed unmatched. The CDR3 loop spans 15 amino acids. Germline-derived CDR1 and CDR2 are SEHNR and FQNEAQ (reference sequence). CDR3 in amino acids: CASRGQANSGNTIYF. DNA for the CDR3: TGTGCCAGCAGAGGACAGGCTAACTCTGGAAACACCATATATTTT.

The rearrangement joins TRBV23-1 to TRBJ2-7, with 7 positions matching TRBD1. Being an ORF, TRBV23-1 has a function that is uncertain. The CDR3 runs to 13 residues. V was pared by 7 bases and J by 7 bases, with 10 bases of the junction left unmatched. The CDR3 DNA sequence: TGCGCCAGCACTGGACAGGCTTCCAAAGAGCAGTACTTC. It yields the protein CASTGQASKEQYF.

This clonotype was seen repeatedly, ten times or more. The chain recombines TRBV11-2 with TRBJ2-1; 7 bases map to TRBD2. The germline V gene has CDR1 SGHAT and CDR2 FQNNGV. CDR3 length: 16 amino acids. The V segment lost 1 base and the J segment 5 bases; nucleotides outside the gene matches: 8. CDR3 nucleotide sequence: TGTGCCAGCAGCTTAGGGGGGGGACGACGGCACAATGAGCAGTTCTTC. It encodes CASSLGGGRRHNEQFF.

This clonotype was recorded many times. The chain combines TRBV12-3 or TRBV12-4 with TRBJ2-3; 7 bases agree with TRBD2. V shed 6 bases, J shed 10 bases, and the junction held 19 bases outside the gene matches. This CDR3 is built from 16 residues. This CDR3 reads CASRWSGGSTLGAQYF. In DNA, the CDR3 is TGTGCCAGCAGGTGGAGCGGCGGGAGCACCCTAGGAGCGCAGTATTTT.

V is TRBV7-2 and J is TRBJ2-3; TRBD2 matches at 9 bases. V shed 5 bases, J shed 5 bases, and the junction held 5 bases outside the gene matches. Looked up from germline, CDR1 is SGHTA and CDR2 is FQGNSA. CDR3 length: 14 amino acids. The CDR3 DNA sequence: TGTGCCAGCAGCCCCGGGACTAGCCGAGATACGCAGTATTTT. It translates to CASSPGTSRDTQYF. The full variable domain, completed using reference TRBV7-2 and TRBJ2-3, is GAGVSQSPSNKVTEKGKDVELRCDPISGHTALYWYRQSLGQGLEFLIYFQGNSAPDKSGLPSDRFSAERTGGSVSTLTIQRTQQEDSAVYLCASSPGTSRDTQYFGPGTRLTVL.

The chain links TRBV5-5 to TRBJ2-5; TRBD1 or TRBD2 may be the D gene (5 bases each). The V and J ends lost 0 bases and 9 bases respectively, with 12 bases between them. This CDR3 spans 13 amino acids. Germline loops: CDR1 SGHKS, CDR2 YYEKEE (reference sequence). This CDR3 reads CASSLDGAPAQYF. The CDR3 DNA sequence: TGTGCCAGCAGCTTGGACGGGGCGCCTGCCCAGTACTTC.

Ten or more counts support this clonotype. The rearrangement joins TRBV5-5 to TRBJ2-3; possible D gene TRBD1, 8 bases. This CDR3 contains 16 residues. V gave up 4 bases and J gave up 6 bases, with 21 bases separating them. Germline lookup yields CDR1 SGHKS and CDR2 YYEKEE (reference sequence). This CDR3 is CASSSGTGTPGDTQYF. CDR3 DNA sequence: TGTGCCAGCAGCAGCGGGACAGGCACTCCAGGGGATACGCAGTATTTT. The complete variable domain, with remaining parts taken from reference TRBV5-5 and TRBJ2-3, reads DAGVTQSPTHLIKTRGQQVTLRCSPISGHKSVSWYQQVLGQGPQFIFQYYEKEERGRGNFPDRFSARQFPNYSSELNVNALLLGDSALYLCASSSGTGTPGDTQYFGPGTRLTVL.

The chain uses TRBV28 and TRBJ1-5; the match to TRBD1 covers 10 bases. Losses at the gene ends were 6 bases for V and 6 bases for J; bases not matched to a gene: 5. The germline V gene has CDR1 MDHEN and CDR2 SYDVKM. The CDR3 is made up of 14 amino acids. This chain's CDR3 is CASRSGQGGQPQHF. The CDR3 DNA is TGTGCCAGCAGATCAGGACAGGGGGGTCAGCCCCAGCATTTT. Supplemented by reference TRBV28 and TRBJ1-5, the full variable domain reads DVKVTQSSRYLVKRTGEKVFLECVQDMDHENMFWYRQDPGLGLRLIYFSYDVKMKEKGDIPEGYSVSREKKERFSLILESASTNQTSMYLCASRSGQGGQPQHFGDGTRLSIL.

This clonotype was seen ten or more times. The chain couples TRBV2 to TRBJ2-7, with 12 bases that match TRBD2. The CDR3 has 15 amino acids. V trimming: 7 bases; J trimming: 0 bases; junction bases outside the gene matches: 4. Germline V gene sequence: CDR1 SNHLY, CDR2 FYNNEI. The CDR3 region is CASTPTSGSSYEQYF. For the CDR3, the DNA is TGTGCCAGCACCCCGACTAGCGGGAGCTCCTACGAGCAGTACTTC.

There are many counts of this clonotype. The chain employs TRBV27 and TRBJ2-2, with D possibly being TRBD2 (6 bases). CDR1 is MNHEY and CDR2 is SMNVEV in the germline V gene (reference sequence). Trimming left V 5 bases short and J 5 bases short, with 12 bases between. The CDR3 spans 14 residues. CDR3 sequence (DNA): TGTGCCAGCAGTCTGGCAGGGAGGACCGGGGAGCTGTTTTTT. Its protein product is CASSLAGRTGELFF.

This clonotype was picked up many times. The chain has TRBV7-2 and TRBJ1-5; D possibly corresponds to TRBD1 (5 bases). Germline V lookup: CDR1 SGHTA, CDR2 FQGNSA. The CDR3 spans 15 residues. Trimming stripped 1 base from V and 5 bases from J, with 12 bases between. CDR3 nucleotides: TGTGCCAGCAGCTTAGGGGGCCAGGGTGATCAGCCCCAGCATTTT. Translating it yields CASSLGGQGDQPQHF.

The chain is built from TRBV7-2 and TRBJ1-1; D perhaps matches TRBD1 (6 bases). The CDR3 consists of 12 residues. Germline V gene sequence: CDR1 SGHTA, CDR2 FQGNSA. V was shortened by 5 bases and J by 6 bases, with 10 bases between the two germline ends. The CDR3 sequence: CASSTGQPEAFF. DNA of the CDR3: TGTGCCAGCAGCACAGGACAGCCTGAAGCTTTCTTT.

This clonotype was detected ten times or more. This sequence joins TRBV7-9 and TRBJ2-1; D remains unclear. This CDR3 spans 15 amino acids. CDR1 is SEHNR and CDR2 is FQNEAQ in the germline V gene (reference sequence). Trimming shortened V by 5 bases and J by 4 bases, and 15 bases separated the two germline ends. The CDR3 DNA reads TGTGCCAGCAGCGTAGGTCTTGGGCCTTACAATGAGCAGTTCTTC. Encoded protein: CASSVGLGPYNEQFF.

This clonotype was picked up many times. This chain connects TRBV5-5 to TRBJ1-4; TRBD1 matches 8 bases. The CDR3 has 15 residues. Germline V lookup: CDR1 SGHKS, CDR2 YYEKEE (reference sequence). The ends lost 4 bases at V and 6 bases at J; junction bases unmatched: 8. CDR3 nucleotides: TGTGCCAGCAGCGCATACAGGGGGGATGATGAAAAACTGTTTTTT. Encoded protein: CASSAYRGDDEKLFF.

By sample share, this clonotype is medium-sized. The chain links TRBV11-2 to TRBJ2-7; 8 bases are shared with TRBD2. CDR3 length: 14 amino acids. The V gene end was trimmed by 5 bases and the J gene end by 2 bases; junction bases not matched to a gene: 5. Germline V lookup: CDR1 SGHAT, CDR2 FQNNGV. CDR3 region: CASSRPGGAYEQYF. The DNA of the CDR3 is TGTGCCAGCAGCCGCCCGGGAGGGGCCTACGAGCAGTACTTC.

This clonotype was recorded at least ten times. The genes are TRBV6-2 or TRBV6-3 and TRBJ2-5; maybe TRBD2 (6 bases). The CDR3 sequence is 17 residues long. V lost 6 bases, J lost 4 bases, and 24 bases lay in between. CDR1 is MNHEY, CDR2 SVGEGT, per germline. The CDR3 DNA sequence: TGTGCCAGCAGAAACGGGCTCGGCGGGGCCAGAGCAGAGACCCAGTACTTC. This codes for CASRNGLGGARAETQYF.

The chain carries TRBV2 and TRBJ2-2, with 9 bases lining up with TRBD1. The V gene's germline CDR1 is SNHLY and CDR2 FYNNEI. The CDR3 totals 14 residues. Unmatched junction bases numbered 5, after V lost 6 bases and J lost 6 bases. The CDR3 sequence: CASRRQGVSGELFF. The CDR3 nucleotides read TGTGCCAGCAGGCGACAGGGGGTTTCCGGGGAGCTGTTTTTT.